This T cell receptor beta chain was retrieved from a study of blood T cell repertoires in COVID-19. Across the study: Some COVID-19 samples were acute and others convalescent; all came from the United States, Italy and Spain.

Trimming left V 8 bases short and J 6 bases short, with 19 bases between. The CDR3 spans 14 residues. Germline CDR1 SEHNR, CDR2 FQNEAQ (reference sequence). Original data processing: Reference gene primer amplification yielded estimated nucleated cell counts. Here immunoSEQ multiplex PCR was the method, and the copy in TCRdb shows in-frame clones only, minus some. For V, J and clone size, that table is used; D and trimming come from the DNA. Among 340,000 or so clones listed, approximately 82% were seen once. The TCR comes from a man aged 30 to 39 with active or convalescent COVID-19. Sequenced: peripheral blood. The V gene is TRBV7-9, the J gene TRBJ1-1; D is undetermined. This CDR3 reads CASLYTRGTPEAFF. For the CDR3, the DNA is TGTGCCAGCCTCTATACTCGGGGAACGCCTGAAGCTTTCTTT. Variable domain in full (rest from reference TRBV7-9 and TRBJ1-1): DTGVSQNPRHKITKRGQNVTFRCDPISEHNRLYWYRQTLGQGPEFLTYFQNEAQLEKSRLLSDRFSAERPKGSFSTLEIQRTEQGDSAMYLCASLYTRGTPEAFFGQGTRLTVV.